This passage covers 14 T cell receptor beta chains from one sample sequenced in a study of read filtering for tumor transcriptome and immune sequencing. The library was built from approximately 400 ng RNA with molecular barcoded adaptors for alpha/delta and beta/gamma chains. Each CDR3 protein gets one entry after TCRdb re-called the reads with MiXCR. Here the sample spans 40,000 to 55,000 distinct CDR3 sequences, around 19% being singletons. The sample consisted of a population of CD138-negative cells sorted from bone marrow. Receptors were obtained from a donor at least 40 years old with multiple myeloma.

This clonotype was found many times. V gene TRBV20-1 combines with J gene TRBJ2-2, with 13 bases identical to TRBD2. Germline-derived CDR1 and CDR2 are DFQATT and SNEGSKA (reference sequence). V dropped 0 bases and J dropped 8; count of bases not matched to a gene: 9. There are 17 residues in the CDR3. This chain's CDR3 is CSARDPGLAGEGGELFF. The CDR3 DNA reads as TGCAGTGCTAGAGATCCCGGACTAGCGGGAGAGGGGGGGGAGCTGTTTTTT.

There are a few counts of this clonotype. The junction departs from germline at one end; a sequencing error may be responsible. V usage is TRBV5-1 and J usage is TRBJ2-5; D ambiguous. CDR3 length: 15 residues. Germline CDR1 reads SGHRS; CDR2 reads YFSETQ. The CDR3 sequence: CAISLVAATLETQYF. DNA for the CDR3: TGCGCCATCAGCTTGGTCGCCGCGACATTAGAGACCCAGTACTTC.

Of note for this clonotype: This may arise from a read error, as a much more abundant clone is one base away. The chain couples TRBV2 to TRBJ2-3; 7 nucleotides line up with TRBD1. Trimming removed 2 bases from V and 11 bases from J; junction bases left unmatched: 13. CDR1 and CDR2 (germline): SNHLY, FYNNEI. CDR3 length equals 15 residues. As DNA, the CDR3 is TGTGCCAGCAGTGAACAAGGACAGGCCCTCATGAAGCAGTATTTT. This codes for CASSEQGQALMKQYF.

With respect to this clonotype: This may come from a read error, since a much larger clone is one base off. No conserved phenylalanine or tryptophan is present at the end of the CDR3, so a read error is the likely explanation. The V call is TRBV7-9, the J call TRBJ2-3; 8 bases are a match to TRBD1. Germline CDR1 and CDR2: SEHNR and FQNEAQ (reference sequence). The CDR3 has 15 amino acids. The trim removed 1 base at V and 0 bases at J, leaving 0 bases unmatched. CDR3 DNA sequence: TGTGCCAGCAGCTTAGGGACAGGGAGCACAGATACGCAGTATTAT. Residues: CASSLGTGSTDTQYY.

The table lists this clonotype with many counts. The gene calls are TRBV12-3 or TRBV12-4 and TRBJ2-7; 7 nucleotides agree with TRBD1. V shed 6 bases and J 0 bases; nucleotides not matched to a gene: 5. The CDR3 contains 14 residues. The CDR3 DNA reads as TGTGCCAGCAGCCCACAGGGGAACTCCTACGAGCAGTACTTC. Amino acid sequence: CASSPQGNSYEQYF.

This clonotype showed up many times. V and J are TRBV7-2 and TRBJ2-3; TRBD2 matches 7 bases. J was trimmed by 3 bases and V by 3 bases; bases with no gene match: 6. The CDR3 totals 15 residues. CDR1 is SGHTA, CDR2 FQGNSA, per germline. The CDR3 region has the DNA TGTGCCAGCAGCTTGGGCGGGAGTAAAACAGATACGCAGTATTTT. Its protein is CASSLGGSKTDTQYF.

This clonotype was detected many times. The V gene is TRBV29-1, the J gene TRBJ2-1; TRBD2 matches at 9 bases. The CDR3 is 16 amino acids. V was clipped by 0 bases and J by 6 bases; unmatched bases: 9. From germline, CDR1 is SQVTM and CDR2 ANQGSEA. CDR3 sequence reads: CSVEDPGTSNPNEQFF. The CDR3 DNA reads TGCAGCGTTGAAGACCCCGGGACTAGCAACCCCAATGAGCAGTTCTTC.

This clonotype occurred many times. CDR3 nucleotide sequence: TGCAGCGGCGCCTCGGCCGGGACAACCCCCAAGACCCAGTACTTC. Translated: CSGASAGTTPKTQYF. V and J are TRBV29-1 and TRBJ2-5; tentatively, D is TRBD1 (6 bases). The V end was cut by 7 bases, the J end by 6 bases, with 24 bases between. Germline V gene data show CDR1 as SQVTM and CDR2 as ANQGSEA. The CDR3 runs to 15 residues.

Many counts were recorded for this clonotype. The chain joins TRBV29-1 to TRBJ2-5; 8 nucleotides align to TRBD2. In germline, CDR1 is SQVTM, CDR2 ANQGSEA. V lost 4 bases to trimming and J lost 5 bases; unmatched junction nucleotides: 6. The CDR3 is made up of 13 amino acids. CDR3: CSVASGSGETQYF. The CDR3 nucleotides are TGCAGCGTTGCCAGCGGGAGTGGGGAGACCCAGTACTTC.

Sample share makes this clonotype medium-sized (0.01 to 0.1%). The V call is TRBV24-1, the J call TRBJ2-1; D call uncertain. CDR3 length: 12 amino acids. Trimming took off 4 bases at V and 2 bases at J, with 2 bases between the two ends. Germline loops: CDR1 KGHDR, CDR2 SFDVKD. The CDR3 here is CATSDAYNEQFF. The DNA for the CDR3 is TGTGCCACCAGTGACGCCTACAATGAGCAGTTCTTC.

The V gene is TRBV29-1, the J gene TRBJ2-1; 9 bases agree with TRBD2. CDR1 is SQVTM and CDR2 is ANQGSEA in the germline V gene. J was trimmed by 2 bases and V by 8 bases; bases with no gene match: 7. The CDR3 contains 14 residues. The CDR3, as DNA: TGCAGCTCGTCTAGCGGGGACCCCTACAATGAGCAGTTCTTC. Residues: CSSSSGDPYNEQFF.

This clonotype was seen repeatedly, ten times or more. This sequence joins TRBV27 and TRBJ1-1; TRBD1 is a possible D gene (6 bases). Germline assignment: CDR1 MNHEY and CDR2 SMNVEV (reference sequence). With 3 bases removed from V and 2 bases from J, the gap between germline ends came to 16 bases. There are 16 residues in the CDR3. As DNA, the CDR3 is TGTGCCAGCAGTTTTGTGGGGGCGGGGCGCAACACTGAAGCTTTCTTT. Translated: CASSFVGAGRNTEAFF.

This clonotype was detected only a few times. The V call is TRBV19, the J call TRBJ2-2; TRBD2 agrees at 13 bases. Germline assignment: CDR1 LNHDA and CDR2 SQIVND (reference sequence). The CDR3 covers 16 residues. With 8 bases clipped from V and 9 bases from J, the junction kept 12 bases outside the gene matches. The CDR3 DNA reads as TGTGCCAGTTTACAGAGGACTAGCGGGGGCCCCCGGGAGCTGTTTTTT. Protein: CASLQRTSGGPRELFF.

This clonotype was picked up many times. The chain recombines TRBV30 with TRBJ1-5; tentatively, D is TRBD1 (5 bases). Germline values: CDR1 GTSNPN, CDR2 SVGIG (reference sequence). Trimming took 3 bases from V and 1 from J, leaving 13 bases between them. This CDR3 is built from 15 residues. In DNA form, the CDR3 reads TGTGCCTGGAGGGACTCAGGGTCAAGCAATCAGCCCCAGCATTTT. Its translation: CAWRDSGSSNQPQHF.